Shown below are 23 T cell receptor beta chains from a single sample sequenced in a study of T cells after posttransplantation cyclophosphamide. The assay was immunoSEQ multiplex PCR, and TCRdb's table has in-frame clones only and misses some. The repertoire includes 1,500 or so clones, 95% to 98% of them detected once, and roughly 1.7% sits in the top ten. Sequenced: naive CD8+ T cells sorted from PBMCs. Receptors were obtained from an older woman in good health, CMV-negative, and a related stem cell transplant donor.

V usage is TRBV9 and J usage is TRBJ1-6; a possible D gene is TRBD1 (6 bases). This CDR3 spans 15 amino acids. CDR1 and CDR2 from the germline V gene are SGDLS and YYNGEE. Between the trimmed V and J ends, which lost 3 bases and 11 bases, there was a span of 18 bases. The CDR3 region is CASSATQGTAPPLHF. CDR3 nucleotides: TGTGCCAGCAGCGCGACACAGGGTACGGCGCCACCCCTCCACTTT.

This clone was seen once. This chain connects TRBV12-5 to TRBJ1-2; 8 nucleotides align to TRBD1. From germline, CDR1 is LGHNT and CDR2 FRNRAP. Trimming cost V 6 bases and J 1 base; bases outside gene matches: 4. This CDR3 comprises 14 residues. The CDR3 here is CASGQGQGNYGYTF. CDR3 DNA sequence: TGTGCTAGTGGGCAAGGACAGGGTAACTATGGCTACACCTTC.

The CDR3 DNA follows: TGTGCCAGCAGCTTAGCGGGGGGGCTTAGCTCCTACAATGAGCAGTTCTTC. This sequence encodes CASSLAGGLSSYNEQFF. This rearrangement joins TRBV11-2 to TRBJ2-1; TRBD2 matches at 8 bases. This CDR3 is built from 17 residues. Losses at the gene ends were 1 base for V and 0 bases for J; bases not matched to a gene: 5. Germline V gives CDR1 SGHAT, CDR2 FQNNGV.

In its sample, this clone was seen once. The rearrangement joins TRBV5-1 to TRBJ2-5; D possibly corresponds to TRBD2 (5 bases). CDR3 size: 15 residues. The V gene's germline CDR1 is SGHRS and CDR2 YFSETQ. The germline V and J ends were trimmed by 3 bases and 0 bases, with 12 bases remaining between them. The CDR3 loop is CASSSGDYYQETQYF. The CDR3 DNA is TGCGCCAGCAGCTCAGGAGACTACTACCAAGAGACCCAGTACTTC.

This clone has only one observation. This chain joins TRBV19 and TRBJ1-1; the match to TRBD1 covers 8 bases. The CDR3 spans 14 residues. Germline V CDR1 and CDR2: LNHDA, SQIVND (reference sequence). V shed 5 bases and J 5 bases; nucleotides not matched to a gene: 7. CDR3 coding DNA: TGTGCCAGTAGTTCAGGGGGCGCGGGAACTGAAGCTTTCTTT. This translates into CASSSGGAGTEAFF.

This CDR3 is CASSPLSGELFF. As DNA, the CDR3 is TGTGCCAGTAGTCCCCTTTCCGGGGAGCTGTTTTTT. The chain recombines TRBV19 with TRBJ2-2, with D uncertain. Germline V gene sequence: CDR1 LNHDA, CDR2 SQIVND (reference sequence). This CDR3 is built from 12 residues. V was trimmed by 5 bases and J by 6 bases, leaving 7 bases between them. Together with reference TRBV19 and TRBJ2-2, the CDR3 gives the full variable domain: DGGITQSPKYLFRKEGQNVTLSCEQNLNHDAMYWYRQDPGQGLRLIYYSQIVNDFQKGDIAEGYSVSREKKESFPLTVTSAQKNPTAFYLCASSPLSGELFFGEGSRLTVL.

This chain joins TRBV7-9 and TRBJ1-2; tentative D call: TRBD1 (5 bases). The CDR3 runs to 14 residues. CDR1 SEHNR and CDR2 FQNEAQ come from the germline V gene (reference sequence). V was cut by 7 bases and J by 8 bases, with 20 bases left in between. In DNA form, the CDR3 reads TGTGCCAGCAACCCCGGATGGGGGGTGCGAGGCTACACCTTC. Translated, it gives CASNPGWGVRGYTF.

The chain uses TRBV4-1 and TRBJ1-5, with TRBD1 identical over 8 bases. This CDR3 is built from 16 residues. The germline gives CDR1 MGHRA, CDR2 YSYEKL. V shed 5 bases and J 0 bases; nucleotides not matched to a gene: 6. The CDR3 loop is CASSDEGTGSNQPQHF. CDR3 DNA: TGCGCCAGCAGCGACGAGGGGACAGGTAGCAATCAGCCCCAGCATTTT.

This sequence joins TRBV7-2 and TRBJ2-2, with TRBD2 identical over 8 bases. This CDR3 is 16 amino acids long. The V gene end was trimmed by 5 bases and the J gene end by 4 bases; junction bases not matched to a gene: 9. From germline, CDR1 is SGHTA and CDR2 FQGNSA. The CDR3 sequence is CASSTPGLGVTGELFF. The CDR3, as DNA: TGTGCCAGCAGCACCCCGGGACTAGGAGTCACCGGGGAGCTGTTTTTT. Variable domain in full (rest from reference TRBV7-2 and TRBJ2-2): GAGVSQSPSNKVTEKGKDVELRCDPISGHTALYWYRQSLGQGLEFLIYFQGNSAPDKSGLPSDRFSAERTGGSVSTLTIQRTQQEDSAVYLCASSTPGLGVTGELFFGEGSRLTVL.

The V gene is TRBV9, the J gene TRBJ2-1; 8 bases map to TRBD1. CDR3 length: 15 amino acids. The V gene's germline CDR1 is SGDLS and CDR2 YYNGEE. The J segment lost 1 base and the V segment lost 2 bases, leaving 2 bases of the junction unmatched. The CDR3 is CASSVTGDSYNEQFF. CDR3 sequence (DNA): TGTGCCAGCAGCGTGACAGGGGATTCCTACAATGAGCAGTTCTTC.

The DNA of the CDR3 is TGCGCCAGCAGCTTCCGGGACAGCTCCTACAATGAGCAGTTCTTC. Protein: CASSFRDSSYNEQFF. The chain links TRBV5-1 to TRBJ2-1; 7 bases fit TRBD1. The CDR3 contains 15 residues. V lost 2 bases to trimming and J lost 0 bases; unmatched junction nucleotides: 2. Germline V CDR1 and CDR2: SGHRS, YFSETQ.

The gene calls are TRBV15 and TRBJ2-1, with a weak D call TRBD2 (6 bases). V was shortened by 8 bases and J by 7 bases, with 15 bases between the two germline ends. This CDR3 is 13 amino acids long. CDR1 LNHNV and CDR2 YYDKDF come from the germline V gene (reference sequence). CDR3 nucleotide sequence: TGTGCCACCGTTAGGAGGGCCGGGAATGAGCAGTTCTTC. Residues: CATVRRAGNEQFF.

The chain joins TRBV21-1 to TRBJ2-1; no DNA check was done on the table's D call, TRBD2. TRBV21-1 is deemed a pseudogene. CDR3 size: 18 residues. The CDR3 nucleotides read TGTGCCAGCAGCCTTAGGCGGCTAGCGGGAGTATCCTACAATGAGCAGTTCTTC. Encoded protein: CASSLRRLAGVSYNEQFF.

The chain couples TRBV5-6 to TRBJ2-7, with 7 positions matching TRBD1. CDR1 and CDR2 (germline): SGHDT, YYEEEE. The CDR3 loop spans 16 amino acids. The V gene end was trimmed by 4 bases and the J gene end by 0 bases; junction bases not matched to a gene: 10. CDR3 region: CASSHDTGDRSYEQYV. For the CDR3, the DNA is TGTGCCAGCAGCCATGATACAGGGGACCGCTCCTACGAGCAGTACGTC.

V gene TRBV4-3 combines with J gene TRBJ2-1, with 9 nucleotides matching TRBD2. Germline V gene data show CDR1 as LGHNA and CDR2 as YSLEER. Trimming removed 4 bases from V and 8 bases from J; junction bases left unmatched: 3. This CDR3 is built from 13 residues. CDR3 amino acids: CASSPRGGDEQFF. CDR3 sequence (DNA): TGCGCCAGCAGCCCGCGGGGGGGGGATGAGCAGTTCTTC.

The chain couples TRBV10-3 to TRBJ2-1, with 8 nucleotides matching TRBD2. V lost 3 bases to trimming and J lost 8 bases; unmatched junction nucleotides: 3. CDR1 and CDR2 from the germline V gene are ENHRY and SYGVKD. There are 13 residues in the CDR3. The CDR3: CAISDGGADEQFF. The CDR3 DNA reads TGTGCCATCAGTGACGGGGGGGCCGATGAGCAGTTCTTC.

A remark on this clone: One end of the junction fails to match germline, which may point to a read error. The V gene is TRBV7-9, the J gene TRBJ2-1; possibly TRBD2 for D (6 bases). The CDR3 spans 14 residues. Germline values: CDR1 SEHNR, CDR2 FQNEAQ (reference sequence). The CDR3: CASSSPGLGNEQLF. CDR3 nucleotides: TGTGCCAGCAGCTCTCCGGGACTCGGAAATGAGCAGCTCTTC.

The chain is built from TRBV9 and TRBJ1-1; possible D gene TRBD1, 5 bases. The V gene lost 3 bases and the J gene lost 1 base, with 16 bases spanning the gap. CDR1 and CDR2 from the germline V gene are SGDLS and YYNGEE. CDR3 length equals 16 residues. CDR3 DNA: TGTGCCAGCAGCGCCTGGGGCAATTTCGGGAACACTGAAGCTTTCTTT. Amino acid sequence: CASSAWGNFGNTEAFF.

The rearrangement links TRBV13 to TRBJ2-7; 7 nucleotides line up with TRBD1. V was pared by 3 bases and J by 0 bases, with 5 bases of the junction left unmatched. The CDR3 spans 15 residues. Germline assignment: CDR1 PRHDT and CDR2 FYEKMQ (reference sequence). CDR3 in DNA: TGTGCCAGCAGCTTTTCGGGACAGCTCTCCTACGAGCAGTACGTC. Amino acid sequence: CASSFSGQLSYEQYV.

CDR3 nucleotide sequence: TGTGCCAGCAGCTTAGAGGGGGGGTCGAATCAGCCCCAGCATTTT. This encodes CASSLEGGSNQPQHF. The genes are TRBV11-2 and TRBJ1-5, with D possibly TRBD1 on 5 matching bases. This CDR3 is built from 15 residues. Per the germline V gene, CDR1 is SGHAT and CDR2 is FQNNGV. V lost 0 bases and J 4 bases, leaving 10 bases between the germline ends.

This clone showed up just once. The V call is TRBV6-5, the J call TRBJ1-5; 9 bases are shared with TRBD1. This CDR3 is built from 16 residues. CDR1 MNHEY and CDR2 SVGAGI come from the germline V gene. V lost 2 bases and J lost 5; bases outside the gene matches: 7. CDR3 residues: CASSYRQGVIDQPQHF. CDR3 sequence (DNA): TGTGCCAGCAGTTACCGACAGGGGGTTATCGATCAGCCCCAGCATTTT.

This rearrangement joins TRBV7-9 to TRBJ2-1, with TRBD2 matching over 8 bases. In germline, CDR1 is SEHNR, CDR2 FQNEAQ (reference sequence). J lost 2 bases, V lost 6 bases, and 6 bases had no gene match. The CDR3 has 15 residues. CDR3 loop: CASRSRGGAYNEQFF. The DNA for the CDR3 is TGTGCCAGCAGGTCCCGGGGGGGGGCCTACAATGAGCAGTTCTTC.

This rearrangement joins TRBV5-8 to TRBJ2-7, with D perhaps TRBD1 (8 bases). V was clipped by 3 bases and J by 5 bases, with 15 bases between them. There are 14 residues in the CDR3. Germline V gene sequence: CDR1 SGHTS, CDR2 YDEGEE. CDR3 nucleotides: TGTGCCAGCAGCTACGGACAGGGAGGGGACGAGCAGTACGTC. Amino acids: CASSYGQGGDEQYV.